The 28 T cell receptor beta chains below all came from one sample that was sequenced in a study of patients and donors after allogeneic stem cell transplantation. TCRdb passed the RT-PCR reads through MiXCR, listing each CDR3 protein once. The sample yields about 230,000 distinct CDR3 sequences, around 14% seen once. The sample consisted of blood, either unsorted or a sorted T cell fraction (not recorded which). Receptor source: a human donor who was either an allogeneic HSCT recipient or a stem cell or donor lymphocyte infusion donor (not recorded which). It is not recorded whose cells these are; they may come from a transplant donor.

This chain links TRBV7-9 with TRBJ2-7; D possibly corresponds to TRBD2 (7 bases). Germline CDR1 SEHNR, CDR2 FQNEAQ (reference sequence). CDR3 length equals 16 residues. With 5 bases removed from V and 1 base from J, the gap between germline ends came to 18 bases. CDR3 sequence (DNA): TGTGCCAGCAGCCTCTCGGGGGGCGGGGCATCCTACGAGCAGTACTTC. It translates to CASSLSGGGASYEQYF.

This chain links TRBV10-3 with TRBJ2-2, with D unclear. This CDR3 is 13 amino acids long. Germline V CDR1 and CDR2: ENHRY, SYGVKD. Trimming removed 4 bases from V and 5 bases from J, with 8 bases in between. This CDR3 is CAISAVETGELFF. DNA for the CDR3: TGTGCCATCAGTGCAGTGGAGACCGGGGAGCTGTTTTTT.

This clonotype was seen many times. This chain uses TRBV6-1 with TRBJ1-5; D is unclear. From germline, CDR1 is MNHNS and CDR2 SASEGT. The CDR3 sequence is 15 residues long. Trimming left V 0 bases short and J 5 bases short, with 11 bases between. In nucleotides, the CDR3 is TGTGCCAGCAGTGAAGCCCCGGGAGTCTATCAGCCCCAGCATTTT. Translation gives CASSEAPGVYQPQHF.

CDR3 protein: CGSPGQGTDTQYF. CDR3 coding DNA: TGCGGGAGTCCCGGACAGGGCACAGATACGCAGTATTTT. This sequence joins TRBV20-1 and TRBJ2-3; TRBD1 aligns across 7 bases. This CDR3 comprises 13 residues. CDR1 and CDR2 from the germline V gene are DFQATT and SNEGSKA (reference sequence).

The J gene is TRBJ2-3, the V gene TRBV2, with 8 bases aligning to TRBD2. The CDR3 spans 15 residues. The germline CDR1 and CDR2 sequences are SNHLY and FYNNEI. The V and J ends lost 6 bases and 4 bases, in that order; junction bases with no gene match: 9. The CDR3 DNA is TGTGCCAGCAGCCCCGGTAGCGGGGAATCAGATACGCAGTATTTT. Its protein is CASSPGSGESDTQYF.

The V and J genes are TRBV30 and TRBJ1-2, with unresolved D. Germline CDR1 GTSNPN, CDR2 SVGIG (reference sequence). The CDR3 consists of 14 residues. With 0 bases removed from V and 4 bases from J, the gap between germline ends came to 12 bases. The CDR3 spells CAWSVLGGSYGYTF. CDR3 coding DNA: TGTGCCTGGAGTGTACTAGGAGGTTCCTATGGCTACACCTTC.

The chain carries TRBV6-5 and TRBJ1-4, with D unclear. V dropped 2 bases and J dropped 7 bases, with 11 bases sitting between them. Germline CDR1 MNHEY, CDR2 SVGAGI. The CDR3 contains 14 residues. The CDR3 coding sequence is TGTGCCAGCAGTTACGGCCCCAAAAGTGAAAAACTGTTTTTT. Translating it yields CASSYGPKSEKLFF.

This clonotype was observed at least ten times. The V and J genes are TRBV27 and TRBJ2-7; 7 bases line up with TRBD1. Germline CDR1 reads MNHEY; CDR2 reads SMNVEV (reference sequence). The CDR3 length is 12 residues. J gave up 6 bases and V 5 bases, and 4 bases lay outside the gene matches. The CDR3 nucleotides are TGTGCCAGCAGTGTCCCAGGGGGCGAGCAGTACTTC. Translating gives CASSVPGGEQYF.

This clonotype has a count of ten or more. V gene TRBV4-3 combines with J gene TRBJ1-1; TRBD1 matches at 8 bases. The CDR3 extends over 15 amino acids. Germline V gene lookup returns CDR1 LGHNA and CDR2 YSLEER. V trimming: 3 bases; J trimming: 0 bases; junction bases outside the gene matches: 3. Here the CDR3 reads CASSHDRGVNTEAFF. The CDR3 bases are TGCGCCAGCAGCCATGACAGGGGAGTGAACACTGAAGCTTTCTTT.

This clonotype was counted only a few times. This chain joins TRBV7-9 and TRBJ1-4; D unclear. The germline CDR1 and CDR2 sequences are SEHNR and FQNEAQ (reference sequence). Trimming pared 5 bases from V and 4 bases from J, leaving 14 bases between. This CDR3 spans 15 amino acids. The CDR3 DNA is TGTGCCAGCAGCCCGCTCAATGCCCTTAATGAAAAACTGTTTTTT. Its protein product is CASSPLNALNEKLFF.

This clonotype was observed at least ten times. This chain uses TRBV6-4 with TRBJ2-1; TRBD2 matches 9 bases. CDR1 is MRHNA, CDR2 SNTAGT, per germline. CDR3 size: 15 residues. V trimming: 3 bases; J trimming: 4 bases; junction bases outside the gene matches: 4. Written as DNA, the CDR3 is TGTGCCAGCAGTGAAGCTAGCGGGAATTACAATGAGCAGTTCTTC. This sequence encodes CASSEASGNYNEQFF.

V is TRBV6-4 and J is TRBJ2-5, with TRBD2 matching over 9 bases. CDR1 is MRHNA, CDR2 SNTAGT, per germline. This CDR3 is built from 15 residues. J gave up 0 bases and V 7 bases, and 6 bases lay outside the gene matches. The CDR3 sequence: CASTAAGGNQETQYF. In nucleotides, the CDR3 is TGTGCCAGCACCGCAGCGGGGGGTAACCAAGAGACCCAGTACTTC.

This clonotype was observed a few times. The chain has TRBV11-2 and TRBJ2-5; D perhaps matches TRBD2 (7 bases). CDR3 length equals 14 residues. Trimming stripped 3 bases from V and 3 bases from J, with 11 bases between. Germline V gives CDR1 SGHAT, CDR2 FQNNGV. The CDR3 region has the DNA TGTGCCAGCAGCTTGGGGGGGCTTAAAGAGACCCAGTACTTC. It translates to CASSLGGLKETQYF.

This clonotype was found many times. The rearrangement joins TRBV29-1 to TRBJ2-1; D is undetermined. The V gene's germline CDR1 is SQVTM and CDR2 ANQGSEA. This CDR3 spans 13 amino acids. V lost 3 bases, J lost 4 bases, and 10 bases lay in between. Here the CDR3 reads CSVDEDPYNEQFF. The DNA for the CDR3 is TGCAGCGTTGACGAAGACCCTTACAATGAGCAGTTCTTC.

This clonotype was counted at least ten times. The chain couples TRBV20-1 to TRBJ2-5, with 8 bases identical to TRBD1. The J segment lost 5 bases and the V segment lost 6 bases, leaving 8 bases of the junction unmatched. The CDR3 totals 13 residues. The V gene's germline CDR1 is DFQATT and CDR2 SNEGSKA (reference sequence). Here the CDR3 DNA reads TGCAGTGCCGGGGACCGGACAGGGGAGACCCAGTACTTC. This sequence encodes CSAGDRTGETQYF.

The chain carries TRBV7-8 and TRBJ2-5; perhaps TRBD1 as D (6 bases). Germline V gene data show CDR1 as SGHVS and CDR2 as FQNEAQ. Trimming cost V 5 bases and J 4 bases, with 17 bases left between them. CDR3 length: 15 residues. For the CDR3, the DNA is TGTGCCAGCAGCCCGTCCCTAGGACAGAGAGAGACCCAGTACTTC. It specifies CASSPSLGQRETQYF.

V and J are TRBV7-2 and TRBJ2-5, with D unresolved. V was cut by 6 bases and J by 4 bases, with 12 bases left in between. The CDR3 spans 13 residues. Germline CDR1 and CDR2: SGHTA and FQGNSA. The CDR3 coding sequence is TGTGCCAGCAGTTCCTCAGGTGGAGAGACCCAGTACTTC. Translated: CASSSSGGETQYF.

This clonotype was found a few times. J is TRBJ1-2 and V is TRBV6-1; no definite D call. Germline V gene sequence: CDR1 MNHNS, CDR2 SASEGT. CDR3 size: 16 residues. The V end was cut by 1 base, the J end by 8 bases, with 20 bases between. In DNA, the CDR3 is TGTGCCAGCAGTGAAGATTGGGAGGGTTTAGTGAGGGGCTACACCTTC. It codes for CASSEDWEGLVRGYTF.

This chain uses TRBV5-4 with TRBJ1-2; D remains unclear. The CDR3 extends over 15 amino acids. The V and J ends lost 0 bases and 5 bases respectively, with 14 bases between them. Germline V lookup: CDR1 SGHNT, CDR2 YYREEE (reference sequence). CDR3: CASSLVRGVGYGYTF. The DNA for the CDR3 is TGTGCCAGCAGCTTGGTACGGGGTGTGGGGTATGGCTACACCTTC.

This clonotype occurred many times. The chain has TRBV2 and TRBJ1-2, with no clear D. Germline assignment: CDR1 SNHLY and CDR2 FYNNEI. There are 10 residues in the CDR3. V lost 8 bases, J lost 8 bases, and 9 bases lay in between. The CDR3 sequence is CASGRTGYTF. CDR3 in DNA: TGTGCCAGCGGCCGAACCGGCTACACCTTC.

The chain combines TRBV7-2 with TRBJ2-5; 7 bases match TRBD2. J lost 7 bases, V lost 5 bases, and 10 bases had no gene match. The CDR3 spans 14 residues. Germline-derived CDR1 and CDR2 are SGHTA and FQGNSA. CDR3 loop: CASSPGEGRGTQYF. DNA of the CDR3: TGTGCCAGCAGCCCGGGGGAGGGGCGGGGGACCCAGTACTTC.

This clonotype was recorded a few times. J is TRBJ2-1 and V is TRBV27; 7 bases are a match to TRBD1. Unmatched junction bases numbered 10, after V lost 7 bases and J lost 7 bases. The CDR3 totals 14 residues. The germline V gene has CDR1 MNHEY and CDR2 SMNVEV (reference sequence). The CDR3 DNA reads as TGTGCCAGCACCCCCCGGGGCAGGGGGAATGAGCAGTTCTTC. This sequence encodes CASTPRGRGNEQFF.

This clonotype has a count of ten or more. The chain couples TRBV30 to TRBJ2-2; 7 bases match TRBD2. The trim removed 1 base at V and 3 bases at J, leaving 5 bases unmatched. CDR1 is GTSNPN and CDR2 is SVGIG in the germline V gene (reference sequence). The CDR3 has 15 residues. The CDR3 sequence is CAWSGPGRDTGELFF. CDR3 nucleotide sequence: TGTGCCTGGAGTGGTCCGGGGAGGGACACCGGGGAGCTGTTTTTT.

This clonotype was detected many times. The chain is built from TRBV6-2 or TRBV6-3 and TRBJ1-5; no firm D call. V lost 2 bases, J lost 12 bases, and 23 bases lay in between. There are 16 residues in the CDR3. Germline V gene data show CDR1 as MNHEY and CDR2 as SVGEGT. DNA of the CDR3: TGTGCCAGCAGTTACAGTGGGCCAACCGGTCACCCCGACCAGCATTTT. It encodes CASSYSGPTGHPDQHF.

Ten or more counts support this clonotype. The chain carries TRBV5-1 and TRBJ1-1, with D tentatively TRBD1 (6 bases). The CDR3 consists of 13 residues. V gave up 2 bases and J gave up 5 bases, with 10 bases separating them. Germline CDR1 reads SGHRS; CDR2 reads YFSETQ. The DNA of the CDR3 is TGCGCCAGCAGCTTTGGCCAGGGGACTGAAGCTTTCTTT. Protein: CASSFGQGTEAFF.

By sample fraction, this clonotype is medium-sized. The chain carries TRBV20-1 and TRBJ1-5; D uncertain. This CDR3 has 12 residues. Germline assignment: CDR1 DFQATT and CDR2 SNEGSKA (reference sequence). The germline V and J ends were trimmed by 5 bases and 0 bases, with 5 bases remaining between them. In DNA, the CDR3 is TGCAGTGCTCAGTATAGCAATCAGCCCCAGCATTTT. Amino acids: CSAQYSNQPQHF.

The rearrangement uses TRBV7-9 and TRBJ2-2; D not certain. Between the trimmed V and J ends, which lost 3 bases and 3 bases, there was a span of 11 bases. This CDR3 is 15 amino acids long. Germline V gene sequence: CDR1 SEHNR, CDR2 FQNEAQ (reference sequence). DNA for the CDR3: TGTGCCAGCAGCTTTGAAGGCGGCTACACCGGGGAGCTGTTTTTT. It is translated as CASSFEGGYTGELFF.

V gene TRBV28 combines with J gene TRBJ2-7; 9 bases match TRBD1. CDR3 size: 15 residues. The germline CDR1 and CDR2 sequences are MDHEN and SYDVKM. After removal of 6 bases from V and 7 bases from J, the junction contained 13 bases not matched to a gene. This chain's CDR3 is CASSPSGTGRREQYF. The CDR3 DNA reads TGTGCCAGCAGCCCCTCCGGGACAGGGAGAAGGGAGCAGTACTTC.